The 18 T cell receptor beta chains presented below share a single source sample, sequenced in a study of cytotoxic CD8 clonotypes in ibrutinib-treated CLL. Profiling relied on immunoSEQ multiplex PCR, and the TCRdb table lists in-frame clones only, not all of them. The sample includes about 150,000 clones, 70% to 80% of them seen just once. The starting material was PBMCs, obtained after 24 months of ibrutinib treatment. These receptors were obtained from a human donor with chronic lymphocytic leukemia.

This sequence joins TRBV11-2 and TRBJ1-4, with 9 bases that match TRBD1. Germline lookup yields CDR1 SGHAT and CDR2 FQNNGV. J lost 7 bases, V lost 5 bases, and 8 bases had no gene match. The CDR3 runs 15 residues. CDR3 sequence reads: CASSPQGAVGEKLFF. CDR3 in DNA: TGTGCCAGCAGCCCACAGGGGGCGGTCGGTGAAAAACTGTTTTTT.

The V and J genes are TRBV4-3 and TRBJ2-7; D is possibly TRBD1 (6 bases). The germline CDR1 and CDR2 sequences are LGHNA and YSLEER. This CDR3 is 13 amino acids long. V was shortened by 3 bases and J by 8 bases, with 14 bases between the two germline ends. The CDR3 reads CASSQRTATQQYF. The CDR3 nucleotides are TGCGCCAGCAGCCAGAGGACAGCGACACAGCAGTACTTC.

The DNA of the CDR3 is TGTGCCAGCAGCCAGGCGGACATAGGTACCGGGGAGCTGTTTTTT. This codes for CASSQADIGTGELFF. The chain has TRBV21-1 and TRBJ2-2; the D call in the table, TRBD1, was not verified against the DNA. TRBV21-1 is assigned pseudogene status. This CDR3 spans 15 amino acids.

CDR3 region: CASSPGRGARTEQFF. The DNA for the CDR3 is TGTGCCAGCAGCCCTGGGCGGGGGGCACGGACTGAGCAGTTCTTC. The chain employs TRBV7-3 and TRBJ2-1; 8 nucleotides align to TRBD2. J lost 9 bases, V lost 5 bases, and 12 bases had no gene match. This CDR3 region has 15 residues. CDR1 is SGHTA, CDR2 FQGTGA, per germline.

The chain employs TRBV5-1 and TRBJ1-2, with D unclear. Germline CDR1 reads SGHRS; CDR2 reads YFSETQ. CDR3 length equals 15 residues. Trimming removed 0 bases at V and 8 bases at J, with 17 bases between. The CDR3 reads CASSLAGVGLGGYTF. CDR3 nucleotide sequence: TGCGCCAGCAGCTTGGCGGGCGTAGGGTTGGGCGGCTACACCTTC. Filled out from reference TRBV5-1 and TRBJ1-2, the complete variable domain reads KAGVTQTPRYLIKTRGQQVTLSCSPISGHRSVSWYQQTPGQGLQFLFEYFSETQRNKGNFPGRFSGRQFSNSRSEMNVSTLELGDSALYLCASSLAGVGLGGYTFGSGTRLTVV.

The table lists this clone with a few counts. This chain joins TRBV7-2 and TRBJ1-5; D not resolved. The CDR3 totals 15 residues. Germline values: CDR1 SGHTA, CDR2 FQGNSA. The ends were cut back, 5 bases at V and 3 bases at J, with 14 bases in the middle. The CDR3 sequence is CASSLRLGFNQPQHF. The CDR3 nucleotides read TGTGCCAGCAGCCTTAGGCTAGGATTCAATCAGCCCCAGCATTTT.

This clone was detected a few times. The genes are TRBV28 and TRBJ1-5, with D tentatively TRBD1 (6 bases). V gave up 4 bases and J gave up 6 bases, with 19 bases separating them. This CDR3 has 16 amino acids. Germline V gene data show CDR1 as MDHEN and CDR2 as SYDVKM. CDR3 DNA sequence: TGTGCCAGCAGTTGGGGGCCGGGGGGTGCCCCTCAGCCCCAGCATTTT. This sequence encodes CASSWGPGGAPQPQHF.

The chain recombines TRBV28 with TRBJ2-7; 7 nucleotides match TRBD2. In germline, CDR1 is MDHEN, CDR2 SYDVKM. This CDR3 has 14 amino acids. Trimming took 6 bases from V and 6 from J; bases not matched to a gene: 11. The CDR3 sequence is CASRTSGMWGEQYF. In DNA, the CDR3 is TGTGCCAGCAGAACAAGCGGGATGTGGGGCGAGCAGTACTTC.

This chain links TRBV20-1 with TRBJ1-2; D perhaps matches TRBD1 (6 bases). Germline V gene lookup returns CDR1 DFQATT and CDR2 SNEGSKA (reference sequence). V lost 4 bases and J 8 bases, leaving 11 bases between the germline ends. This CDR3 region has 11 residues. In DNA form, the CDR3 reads TGCAGTGCTACGGCGGGGGCCGGCTACACCTTC. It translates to CSATAGAGYTF.

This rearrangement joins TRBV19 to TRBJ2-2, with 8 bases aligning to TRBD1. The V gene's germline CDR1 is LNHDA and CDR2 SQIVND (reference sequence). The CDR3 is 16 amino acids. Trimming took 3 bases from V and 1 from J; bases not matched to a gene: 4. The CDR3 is CASSIPGTGNTGELFF. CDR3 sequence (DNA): TGTGCCAGTAGTATCCCCGGGACAGGGAACACCGGGGAGCTGTTTTTT.

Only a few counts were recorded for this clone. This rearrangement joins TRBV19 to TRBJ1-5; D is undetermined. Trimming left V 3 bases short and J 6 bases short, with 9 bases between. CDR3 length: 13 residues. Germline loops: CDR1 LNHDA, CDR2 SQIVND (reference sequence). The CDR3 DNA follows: TGTGCCAGTAGTATGGGATTGGGTCAGCCCCAGCATTTT. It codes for CASSMGLGQPQHF.

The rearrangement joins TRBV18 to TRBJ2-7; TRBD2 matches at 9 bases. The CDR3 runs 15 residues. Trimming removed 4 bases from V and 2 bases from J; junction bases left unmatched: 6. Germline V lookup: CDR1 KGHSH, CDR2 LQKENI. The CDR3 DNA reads TGTGCCAGCTCACTAACCGGGACTAGCCCCTACGAGCAGTACTTC. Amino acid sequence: CASSLTGTSPYEQYF.

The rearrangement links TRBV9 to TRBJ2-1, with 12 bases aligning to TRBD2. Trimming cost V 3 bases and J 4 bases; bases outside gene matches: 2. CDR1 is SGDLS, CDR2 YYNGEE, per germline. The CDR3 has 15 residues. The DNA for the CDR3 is TGTGCCAGCAGCGCTAGCGGGAGGGGGTACAATGAGCAGTTCTTC. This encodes CASSASGRGYNEQFF.

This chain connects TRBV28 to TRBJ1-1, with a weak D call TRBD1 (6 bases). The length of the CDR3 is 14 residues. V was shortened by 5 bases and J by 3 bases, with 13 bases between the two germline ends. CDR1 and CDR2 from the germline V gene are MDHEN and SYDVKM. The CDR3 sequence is CASSLQGRDTEAFF. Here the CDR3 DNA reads TGTGCCAGCAGTCTCCAGGGGAGGGACACTGAAGCTTTCTTT.

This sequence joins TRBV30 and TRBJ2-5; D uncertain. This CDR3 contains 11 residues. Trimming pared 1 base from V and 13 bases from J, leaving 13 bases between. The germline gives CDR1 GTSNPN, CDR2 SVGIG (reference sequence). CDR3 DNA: TGTGCCTGGAGTGCAGGCGGAGTTTGGTACTTC. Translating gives CAWSAGGVWYF.

The CDR3, as DNA: TGTGCCAGCTCACGCCCGGGACCAGGAAACTATGGCTACACCTTC. Encoded protein: CASSRPGPGNYGYTF. The rearrangement links TRBV18 to TRBJ1-2, with D possibly being TRBD1 (5 bases). With 4 bases removed from V and 2 bases from J, the gap between germline ends came to 14 bases. Germline loops: CDR1 KGHSH, CDR2 LQKENI. This CDR3 is 15 amino acids long. Together with reference TRBV18 and TRBJ1-2, the CDR3 gives the full variable domain: NAGVMQNPRHLVRRRGQEARLRCSPMKGHSHVYWYRQLPEEGLKFMVYLQKENIIDESGMPKERFSAEFPKEGPSILRIQQVVRGDSAAYFCASSRPGPGNYGYTFGSGTRLTVV.

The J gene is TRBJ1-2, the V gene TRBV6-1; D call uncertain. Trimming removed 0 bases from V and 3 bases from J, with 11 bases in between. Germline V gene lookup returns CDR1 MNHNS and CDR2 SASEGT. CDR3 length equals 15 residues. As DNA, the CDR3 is TGTGCCAGCAGTGAAGCGACGGACGGATACTATGGCTACACCTTC. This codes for CASSEATDGYYGYTF.

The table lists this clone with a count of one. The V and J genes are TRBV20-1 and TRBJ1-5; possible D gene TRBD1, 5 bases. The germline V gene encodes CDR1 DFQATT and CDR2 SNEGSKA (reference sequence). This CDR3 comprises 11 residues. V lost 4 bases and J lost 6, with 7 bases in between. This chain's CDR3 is CSAMRGQPQHF. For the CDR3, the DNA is TGCAGTGCTATGAGGGGTCAGCCCCAGCATTTT.